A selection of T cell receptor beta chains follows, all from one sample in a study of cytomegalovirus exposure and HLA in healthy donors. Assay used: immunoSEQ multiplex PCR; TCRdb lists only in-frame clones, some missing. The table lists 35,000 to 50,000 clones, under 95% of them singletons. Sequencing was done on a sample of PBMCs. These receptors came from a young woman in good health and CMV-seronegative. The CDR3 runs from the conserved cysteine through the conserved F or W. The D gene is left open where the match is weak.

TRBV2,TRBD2,CAASGGARNEQFF
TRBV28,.,CASIRAESSYEQYF
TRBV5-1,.,CASSLRGQPLEASYNEQFF
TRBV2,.,CASSEAGGMGQETQYF
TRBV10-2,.,CASMITGNYGYTF
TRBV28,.,CASSRGGSTEAFF
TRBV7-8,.,CASSAPGGYQPQHF
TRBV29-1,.,CSVEDLEYTEAFF
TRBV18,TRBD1,CASSPVTTGGVDTEAFF
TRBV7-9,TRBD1,CASIRTGQYNSPLHF
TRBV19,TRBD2,CASRTGLAGVYEQYF
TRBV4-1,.,CASSPIQGNTEAFF
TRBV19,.,CASSLAAAGDEAFF
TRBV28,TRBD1,CASSFGQGVTDTQYF
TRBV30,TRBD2,CAPRFSGRERWQFF
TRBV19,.,CASSIMGGQPQHF
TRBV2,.,CASSWTDYNEQFF
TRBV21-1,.,CASSSNIAGHYQETQYF
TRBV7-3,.,CASSPWRADEQFF
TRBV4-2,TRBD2,CASSWTSGRDSTDTQYF
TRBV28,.,CASSPTGNEKLFF
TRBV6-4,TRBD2,CASSEDGTSGYNEQFF
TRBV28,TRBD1,CASSAPPGGGKEKLFF